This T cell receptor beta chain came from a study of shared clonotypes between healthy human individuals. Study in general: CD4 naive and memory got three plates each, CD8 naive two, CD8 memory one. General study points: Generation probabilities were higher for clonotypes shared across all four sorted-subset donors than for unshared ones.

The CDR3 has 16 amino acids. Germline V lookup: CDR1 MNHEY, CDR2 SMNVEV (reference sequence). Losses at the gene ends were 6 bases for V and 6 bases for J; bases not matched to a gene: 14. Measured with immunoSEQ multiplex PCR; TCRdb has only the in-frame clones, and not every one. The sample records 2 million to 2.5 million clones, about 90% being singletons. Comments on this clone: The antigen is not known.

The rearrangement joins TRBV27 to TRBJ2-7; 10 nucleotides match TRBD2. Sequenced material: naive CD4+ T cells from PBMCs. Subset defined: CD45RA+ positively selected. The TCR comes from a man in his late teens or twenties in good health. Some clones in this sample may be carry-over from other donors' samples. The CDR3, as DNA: TGTGCCAGCAGCCTCTTCCCTAGCGGGAGAAGAAGCGAGCAGTACTTC. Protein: CASSLFPSGRRSEQYF.